This paragraph covers one T cell receptor beta chain sequence. Its antigen is still unknown. The germline CDR1 and CDR2 sequences are SGHTA and FQGNSA. CDR3 length: 12 residues. The junction had 3 bases not matched to a gene; V was cut back by 4 bases and J by 8 bases. 13 Jbeta primers and 60 Vbeta primers were used for the PCR. Data came from immunoSEQ multiplex PCR; TCRdb stores just in-frame clones and leaves some out. The data contain about 200,000 clones, around four fifths of them singletons. This specimen belongs to a study of cytomegalovirus exposure and HLA in healthy donors. Broader study findings: It is likely that the observed cluster of highly shared sequence variants was a sequencing artifact. The investigators catalogued some 160 TCR beta chains as cytomegalovirus-associated. Because they were indistinguishable, some V segments, including TRBV6-2 and TRBV6-3, were excluded.

Donors had nominal health at sampling but likely had unrecorded immune exposures. The sequence was obtained from a woman aged 40 to 49 in good health and CMV-seronegative. Sequenced: PBMCs. The rearrangement links TRBV7-2 to TRBJ1-2, with 8 bases identical to TRBD1. CDR3 bases: TGTGCCAGCAGCTCCAGACAGGGGGGCTACACCTTC. This translates into CASSSRQGGYTF. Full variable domain (missing parts from reference TRBV7-2 and TRBJ1-2): GAGVSQSPSNKVTEKGKDVELRCDPISGHTALYWYRQSLGQGLEFLIYFQGNSAPDKSGLPSDRFSAERTGGSVSTLTIQRTQQEDSAVYLCASSSRQGGYTFGSGTRLTVV.